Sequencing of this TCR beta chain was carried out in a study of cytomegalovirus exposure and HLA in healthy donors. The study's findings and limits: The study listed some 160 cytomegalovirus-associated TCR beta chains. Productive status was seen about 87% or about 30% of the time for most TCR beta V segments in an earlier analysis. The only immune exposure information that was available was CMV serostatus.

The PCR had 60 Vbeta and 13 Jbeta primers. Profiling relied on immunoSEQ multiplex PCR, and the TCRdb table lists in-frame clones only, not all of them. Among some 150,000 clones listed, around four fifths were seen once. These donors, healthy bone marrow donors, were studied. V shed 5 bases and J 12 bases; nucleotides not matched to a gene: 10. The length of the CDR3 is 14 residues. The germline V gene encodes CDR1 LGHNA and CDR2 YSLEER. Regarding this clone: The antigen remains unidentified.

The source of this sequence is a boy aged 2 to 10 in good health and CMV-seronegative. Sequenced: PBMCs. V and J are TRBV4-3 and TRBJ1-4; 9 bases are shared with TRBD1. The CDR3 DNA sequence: TGCGCCAGCAGCTCCGGACAGGGGCATGGGGAACTGTTTTTT. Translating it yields CASSSGQGHGELFF.